This T cell receptor (beta chain) emerged from a study of beta chain features in type 1 diabetes. CDR1 and CDR2 from the germline V gene are MNHEY and SVGAGI. V was cut by 2 bases and J by 3 bases, with 11 bases left in between. The CDR3 extends over 14 amino acids. This clone came up a few times. Expressed TCRB transcripts were sequenced, since all the RNA that had been isolated was reverse transcribed. Some clones are missing from TCRdb's copy, which holds only in-frame ones; the method was immunoSEQ multiplex PCR. The data hold about 220,000 clones, with roughly a tenth observed a single time. This sequence joins TRBV6-5 and TRBJ2-7; D is ambiguous. The receptor was isolated from a man aged 18 to 29 in good health. Sequencing was done on a sample of central memory CD4+ T cells from blood. The CDR3 spells CASSYTLKGYEQYF. The CDR3 bases are TGTGCCAGCAGTTACACTCTTAAGGGCTACGAGCAGTACTTC.